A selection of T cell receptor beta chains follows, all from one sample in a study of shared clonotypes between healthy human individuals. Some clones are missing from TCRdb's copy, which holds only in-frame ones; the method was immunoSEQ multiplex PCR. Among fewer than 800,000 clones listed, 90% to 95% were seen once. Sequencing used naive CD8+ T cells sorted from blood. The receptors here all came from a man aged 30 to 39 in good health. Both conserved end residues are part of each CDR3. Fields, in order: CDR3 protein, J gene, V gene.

CDR3 protein: CASSSIAGGLETQYF
J gene: TRBJ2-5
V gene: TRBV13

CDR3 protein: CASSFFMGLETQYF
J gene: TRBJ2-5
V gene: TRBV7-2

CDR3 protein: CASSSPLILTRIGNQPQHF
J gene: TRBJ1-5
V gene: TRBV28

CDR3 protein: CASSYLGEQFF
J gene: TRBJ2-1
V gene: TRBV6-5

CDR3 protein: CASSQDKGLGGDTQYF
J gene: TRBJ2-3
V gene: TRBV4-2

CDR3 protein: CASSFVFTRTDTQYF
J gene: TRBJ2-3
V gene: TRBV27

CDR3 protein: CASQGQGLEQYF
J gene: TRBJ2-7
V gene: TRBV5-1

CDR3 protein: CASSFGPTINYGYTF
J gene: TRBJ1-2
V gene: TRBV27

CDR3 protein: CASSSPNEQFF
J gene: TRBJ2-1
V gene: TRBV28

CDR3 protein: CASSQDRGVYEQYF
J gene: TRBJ2-7
V gene: TRBV4-1

CDR3 protein: CASSPGGTGLGSSEQYF
J gene: TRBJ2-7
V gene: TRBV5-4

CDR3 protein: CASSLGADRGHEQYF
J gene: TRBJ2-7
V gene: TRBV9

CDR3 protein: CASSYSTSVETQYF
J gene: TRBJ2-5
V gene: TRBV6-6

CDR3 protein: CASRQEYEQYF
J gene: TRBJ2-7
V gene: TRBV2

CDR3 protein: CASSTKQGRVNQPQHF
J gene: TRBJ1-5
V gene: TRBV19

CDR3 protein: CASSYLSGETQYF
J gene: TRBJ2-5
V gene: TRBV6-5

CDR3 protein: CASSQDLTREQYF
J gene: TRBJ2-7
V gene: TRBV4-1

CDR3 protein: CASSQEGTGNRDTQYF
J gene: TRBJ2-3
V gene: TRBV14

CDR3 protein: CASSEGTREAFF
J gene: TRBJ1-1
V gene: TRBV7-9

CDR3 protein: CASSSSGYNEQFF
J gene: TRBJ2-1
V gene: TRBV5-1

CDR3 protein: CASSHGQGDEGTEAFF
J gene: TRBJ1-1
V gene: TRBV11-2

CDR3 protein: CASRNWTSGRIGNEQFF
J gene: TRBJ2-1
V gene: TRBV6-4

CDR3 protein: CASSSIRANVLTF
J gene: TRBJ2-6
V gene: TRBV27

CDR3 protein: CASSLSRAGLFYEQYF
J gene: TRBJ2-7
V gene: TRBV27

CDR3 protein: CASSLVAPLGTDTQYF
J gene: TRBJ2-3
V gene: TRBV5-6

CDR3 protein: CASSRRDLEPQDTQYF
J gene: TRBJ2-3
V gene: TRBV14

CDR3 protein: CASNIGNQPQHF
J gene: TRBJ1-5
V gene: TRBV19

CDR3 protein: CASSLIIGNEQFF
J gene: TRBJ2-1
V gene: TRBV27

CDR3 protein: CASSLSEGASNEKLFF
J gene: TRBJ1-4
V gene: TRBV21-1

CDR3 protein: CASSPGGQGYEQYF
J gene: TRBJ2-7
V gene: TRBV7-9

CDR3 protein: CASSLKQGATEAFF
J gene: TRBJ1-1
V gene: TRBV5-1

CDR3 protein: CASLNTEAFF
J gene: TRBJ1-1
V gene: TRBV7-8

CDR3 protein: CASSQAGAGVRDTQYF
J gene: TRBJ2-3
V gene: TRBV4-1

CDR3 protein: CASSLAMVGTEAFF
J gene: TRBJ1-1
V gene: TRBV5-8

CDR3 protein: CASSMGSGRALGTDTQYF
J gene: TRBJ2-3
V gene: TRBV19

CDR3 protein: CASSGFGGNQPQHF
J gene: TRBJ1-5
V gene: TRBV14

CDR3 protein: CASDQGQTYEQYF
J gene: TRBJ2-7
V gene: TRBV7-9

CDR3 protein: CASRPRDRGLQETQYF
J gene: TRBJ2-5
V gene: TRBV25-1

CDR3 protein: CASSSYPKTSGAFYNEQFF
J gene: TRBJ2-1
V gene: TRBV11-2

CDR3 protein: CASSITLEAGGRDTQYF
J gene: TRBJ2-3
V gene: TRBV9

CDR3 protein: CASSFVISFAGELFF
J gene: TRBJ2-2
V gene: TRBV28

CDR3 protein: CASSLRAGGTTDTQYF
J gene: TRBJ2-3
V gene: TRBV5-1

CDR3 protein: CASSQDWGGSTDTQYF
J gene: TRBJ2-3
V gene: TRBV4-3

CDR3 protein: CASSLFREVYGYTF
J gene: TRBJ1-2
V gene: TRBV7-9

CDR3 protein: CATGTSGAYTDTQYF
J gene: TRBJ2-3
V gene: TRBV6-5

CDR3 protein: CASSQDQGAFYNEQFF
J gene: TRBJ2-1
V gene: TRBV4-3

CDR3 protein: CASSRDIEDEQYF
J gene: TRBJ2-7
V gene: TRBV5-1

CDR3 protein: CASSDGRTGELFF
J gene: TRBJ2-2
V gene: TRBV6-4

CDR3 protein: CASSPQGSSDEQFF
J gene: TRBJ2-1
V gene: TRBV6-5

CDR3 protein: CASSVQGGAYEQYF
J gene: TRBJ2-7
V gene: TRBV6-1

CDR3 protein: CASGTGVSYEQYF
J gene: TRBJ2-7
V gene: TRBV5-6

CDR3 protein: CASSDDGTTNNEQFF
J gene: TRBJ2-1
V gene: TRBV6-1

CDR3 protein: CASSLGSGVGETQYF
J gene: TRBJ2-5
V gene: TRBV11-2

CDR3 protein: CASSDLSWETQYF
J gene: TRBJ2-5
V gene: TRBV18

CDR3 protein: CASSLYGYEQYF
J gene: TRBJ2-7
V gene: TRBV7-8